The 4 T cell receptor beta chains below were found in one sample sequenced in a study of blood T cell repertoires in COVID-19. Some clones are missing from TCRdb's copy, which holds only in-frame ones; the method was immunoSEQ multiplex PCR. The sample has around 370,000 clones, 85% to 90% seen once. The sequenced sample consisted of PBMCs or T cells enriched from blood (not recorded which). These receptors came from a young woman who had recovered from COVID-19.

The chain has TRBV4-3 and TRBJ1-2; TRBD1 might be the D (6 bases). V lost 5 bases and J lost 3, with 16 bases in between. The CDR3 sequence is 15 residues long. The germline V gene has CDR1 LGHNA and CDR2 YSLEER. The CDR3 is CASSAGTGTDYGYTF. The CDR3 DNA reads TGCGCCAGCAGCGCAGGCACAGGGACGGACTATGGCTACACCTTC.

The V call is TRBV7-9, the J call TRBJ1-4, with D tentatively TRBD1 (5 bases). Germline CDR1 is SEHNR and CDR2 is FQNEAQ (reference sequence). V lost 1 base and J lost 7, with 13 bases in between. This CDR3 contains 15 residues. CDR3 bases: TGTGCCAGCAGCTTAGGCTACAGACAGCCTGAAAAACTGTTTTTT. Translated: CASSLGYRQPEKLFF.

The rearrangement uses TRBV14 and TRBJ1-3, with D uncertain. V was cut by 4 bases and J by 0 bases, with 10 bases left in between. Germline V gives CDR1 SGHDN, CDR2 FVKESK. CDR3 size: 15 residues. Written as DNA, the CDR3 is TGTGCCAGCAGCCTGGGAGTTTTCTCTGGAAACACCATATATTTT. Translation: CASSLGVFSGNTIYF.

For the CDR3, the DNA is TGTGCCAGCAGCCCCGCGGCGGCGGCCTATGGCTACACCTTC. Protein product: CASSPAAAAYGYTF. The V call is TRBV11-2, the J call TRBJ1-2, with D hard to call. In germline, CDR1 is SGHAT, CDR2 FQNNGV. There are 14 residues in the CDR3. Between the trimmed V and J ends, which lost 5 bases and 4 bases, there was a span of 14 bases.